The 32 T cell receptor beta chains listed next were all sequenced from one sample in a study of blood T cell repertoires in COVID-19. This table comes from immunoSEQ multiplex PCR, and its TCRdb copy is limited to in-frame clones, with some not included. The table lists 170,000 or so clones, 75% to 90% of them singletons. Sequencing used peripheral blood. These receptors came from a woman aged 60-75 years with acute or convalescent COVID-19.

The J gene is TRBJ2-5, the V gene TRBV18; possibly TRBD1 for D (6 bases). Trimming pared 3 bases from V and 2 bases from J, leaving 10 bases between. The germline V gene encodes CDR1 KGHSH and CDR2 LQKENI. The CDR3 is 14 residues long. Here the CDR3 reads CASSPLDSQETQYF. CDR3 DNA sequence: TGTGCCAGCTCACCCTTGGACAGTCAAGAGACCCAGTACTTC.

This clone was detected only a few times. The chain joins TRBV7-9 to TRBJ1-1, with 8 bases aligning to TRBD1. Germline lookup yields CDR1 SEHNR and CDR2 FQNEAQ (reference sequence). Unmatched junction bases numbered 9, after V lost 2 bases and J lost 4 bases. CDR3 length: 16 residues. As DNA, the CDR3 is TGTGCCAGCAGCTTATCTCCGGACAGGGTCGGCACTGAAGCTTTCTTT. Its translation is CASSLSPDRVGTEAFF.

Points on this clone: This sample also contains other DNA sequences that code for the same CDR3. J is TRBJ2-6 and V is TRBV11-3, with D maybe TRBD1 (6 bases). This CDR3 has 15 residues. Trimming cost V 3 bases and J 0 bases, with 6 bases left between them. Germline-derived CDR1 and CDR2 are SGHNT and YENEEA. In nucleotides, the CDR3 is TGTGCCAGCAGCTTGGACAGCTCTGGGGCCAACGTCCTGACTTTC. Its protein is CASSLDSSGANVLTF. Full variable domain (outside the CDR3, taken from reference TRBV11-3 and TRBJ2-6): EAGVVQSPRYKIIEKKQPVAFWCNPISGHNTLYWYLQNLGQGPELLIRYENEEAVDDSQLPKDRFSAERLKGVDSTLKIQPAELGDSAVYLCASSLDSSGANVLTFGAGSRLTVL.

The chain combines TRBV11-3 with TRBJ2-3; the D gene is possibly TRBD1 (6 bases). There are 15 residues in the CDR3. Germline V gene lookup returns CDR1 SGHNT and CDR2 YENEEA. V was shortened by 3 bases and J by 2 bases, with 12 bases between the two germline ends. Here the CDR3 reads CASSFGGADTDTQYF. Here the CDR3 DNA reads TGTGCCAGCAGCTTTGGGGGCGCGGACACAGATACGCAGTATTTT.

This chain joins TRBV19 and TRBJ1-1; no reliable D call. CDR1 is LNHDA, CDR2 SQIVND, per germline (reference sequence). V lost 0 bases and J 1 base, leaving 6 bases between the germline ends. CDR3 size: 14 residues. Written as DNA, the CDR3 is TGTGCCAGTAGTATAGAGGGCTGGAACACTGAAGCTTTCTTT. The encoded protein is CASSIEGWNTEAFF.

The V and J genes are TRBV7-5 and TRBJ1-6. TRBV7-5 represents a pseudogene. This CDR3 has 13 residues. CDR3 in DNA: TGTGCCAGAAAAGTGGGGGGAGATTCACCCCTCCACTTT. Its protein product is CARKVGGDSPLHF.

This clone has at least ten counts. V gene TRBV12-3 or TRBV12-4 combines with J gene TRBJ1-3; D is unclear. CDR3 length: 13 residues. V lost 6 bases to trimming and J lost 7 bases, with 13 bases between them. The CDR3 loop is CASRPPVANTIYF. The CDR3 DNA is TGTGCCAGCAGACCCCCCGTTGCGAACACCATATATTTT.

The chain recombines TRBV4-3 with TRBJ1-2; 7 bases match TRBD1. Looked up from germline, CDR1 is LGHNA and CDR2 is YSLEER. V gave up 1 base and J gave up 2 bases; unmatched junction bases: 7. The CDR3 length is 16 residues. The CDR3 protein is CASSQAGTALNYGYTF. In nucleotides, the CDR3 is TGCGCCAGCAGCCAAGCCGGGACAGCGCTCAACTATGGCTACACCTTC.

This clone was observed a handful of times. This chain joins TRBV4-3 and TRBJ1-3; the D is unclear. The V and J ends lost 1 base and 3 bases respectively, with 10 bases between them. CDR1 LGHNA and CDR2 YSLEER come from the germline V gene. The CDR3 extends over 15 amino acids. The CDR3 sequence: CASSQVAGNGNTIYF. The CDR3 DNA is TGCGCCAGCAGCCAAGTGGCGGGGAATGGAAACACCATATATTTT.

A single count supports this clone. This chain connects TRBV7-6 to TRBJ2-7; TRBD2 is a possible D gene (6 bases). Looked up from germline, CDR1 is SGHVS and CDR2 is FNYEAQ. The CDR3 sequence is 13 residues long. Trimming cost V 5 bases and J 6 bases, with 14 bases left between them. CDR3 region: CASSQRAAPEQYF. CDR3 in DNA: TGTGCCAGCAGCCAGCGGGCCGCACCCGAGCAGTACTTC.

The rearrangement uses TRBV4-1 and TRBJ2-1; D is undetermined. The V and J ends lost 0 bases and 8 bases respectively, with 8 bases between them. The CDR3 covers 13 residues. Germline V gene lookup returns CDR1 MGHRA and CDR2 YSYEKL. The CDR3 nucleotides read TGCGCCAGCAGCCAAGATCGCGACTATGAGCAGTTCTTC. Translating gives CASSQDRDYEQFF.

This clone was recorded once. The chain employs TRBV7-9 and TRBJ1-5, with TRBD1 as a possible D gene (6 bases). The CDR3 is made up of 16 amino acids. Deletions cut 4 bases from V and 1 base from J, with 14 bases between. From germline, CDR1 is SEHNR and CDR2 FQNEAQ (reference sequence). In DNA form, the CDR3 reads TGTGCCAGCAGCTCCCAATCGGGACAAAGCAATCAGCCCCAGCATTTT. This translates into CASSSQSGQSNQPQHF.

The DNA for the CDR3 is TGTGCCACACTCACTAGCGGTAGGGCTACGCAGTATTTT. Encoded protein: CATLTSGRATQYF. The chain combines TRBV6-5 with TRBJ2-3; TRBD2 agrees at 8 bases. Germline values: CDR1 MNHEY, CDR2 SVGAGI. The CDR3 runs 13 residues. Losses at the gene ends were 10 bases for V and 8 bases for J; bases not matched to a gene: 11.

There are a few counts of this clone. The chain's CDR3 is CATSTGGDSPLHF. CDR3 bases: TGTGCCACCTCGACAGGTGGAGATTCACCCCTCCACTTT. The chain combines TRBV21-1 with TRBJ1-6; whether TRBD1, the table's D call, matches the DNA was not checked. TRBV21-1 is recorded as a pseudogene. The CDR3 loop spans 13 amino acids.

The chain carries TRBV9 and TRBJ2-5; 12 positions agree with TRBD2. With V trimmed by 3 bases and J by 8 bases, 11 bases remained unmatched. Germline CDR1 is SGDLS and CDR2 is YYNGEE. The CDR3 loop spans 16 amino acids. The CDR3 is CASSASGGADGVTQYF. In DNA form, the CDR3 reads TGTGCCAGCAGCGCTAGCGGGGGGGCGGATGGGGTAACCCAGTACTTC. Full variable domain (missing parts from reference TRBV9 and TRBJ2-5): DSGVTQTPKHLITATGQRVTLRCSPRSGDLSVYWYQQSLDQGLQFLIQYYNGEERAKGNILERFSAQQFPDLHSELNLSSLELGDSALYFCASSASGGADGVTQYFGPGTRLLVL.

The chain couples TRBV5-6 to TRBJ2-1; 7 bases fit TRBD1. Looked up from germline, CDR1 is SGHDT and CDR2 is YYEEEE. Unmatched junction bases numbered 7, after V lost 3 bases and J lost 7 bases. This CDR3 is 14 amino acids long. The CDR3 protein is CASSWGTEVNEQFF. The CDR3 coding sequence is TGTGCCAGCAGCTGGGGGACAGAGGTGAATGAGCAGTTCTTC. The variable domain in full, with the rest retrieved from reference TRBV5-6 and TRBJ2-1, is DAGVTQSPTHLIKTRGQQVTLRCSPKSGHDTVSWYQQALGQGPQFIFQYYEEEERQRGNFPDRFSGHQFPNYSSELNVNALLLGDSALYLCASSWGTEVNEQFFGPGTRLTVL.

V gene TRBV4-2 combines with J gene TRBJ1-6, with D perhaps TRBD1 (5 bases). Germline V gene lookup returns CDR1 LGHNA and CDR2 YNFKEQ. The V end was cut by 1 base, the J end by 9 bases, with 16 bases between. This CDR3 contains 16 residues. The CDR3 DNA reads as TGTGCCAGCAGCCAAGGTATTGGGACTTCGGGTTCACCCCTCCACTTT. Translated: CASSQGIGTSGSPLHF.

This clone has a handful of counts. V is TRBV7-6 and J is TRBJ1-1; no firm D call. CDR3 length: 15 residues. V was shortened by 1 base and J by 2 bases, with 11 bases between the two germline ends. Germline V gene sequence: CDR1 SGHVS, CDR2 FNYEAQ. The DNA of the CDR3 is TGTGCCAGCAGCTTAGAACGGGATCATAACACTGAAGCTTTCTTT. Protein product: CASSLERDHNTEAFF.

This chain joins TRBV5-1 and TRBJ2-5, with TRBD1 as a possible D gene (6 bases). Germline V CDR1 and CDR2: SGHRS, YFSETQ. The V gene lost 2 bases and the J gene lost 5 bases, with 16 bases spanning the gap. This CDR3 has 15 residues. The CDR3 DNA sequence: TGCGCCAGCAGCTTTCAACAGGGCGAGTTTGAGACCCAGTACTTC. This encodes CASSFQQGEFETQYF.

The chain combines TRBV14 with TRBJ1-1, with no clear D. The CDR3 covers 13 residues. V gave up 1 base and J gave up 8 bases, with 11 bases separating them. Germline loops: CDR1 SGHDN, CDR2 FVKESK. CDR3 loop: CASSQVLASEAFF. The CDR3 nucleotides read TGTGCCAGCAGCCAAGTTTTGGCCTCCGAAGCTTTCTTT.

The CDR3 loop reads CASSLGRQDEQYF. In nucleotides, the CDR3 is TGTGCCAGCAGCCTAGGGCGACAAGACGAGCAGTACTTC. V and J are TRBV7-2 and TRBJ2-7, with unresolved D. The CDR3 length is 13 residues. Trimming shortened V by 5 bases and J by 5 bases, and 13 bases separated the two germline ends. CDR1 is SGHTA and CDR2 is FQGNSA in the germline V gene.

This clone has just one count. The chain is built from TRBV7-9 and TRBJ2-7; a possible D gene is TRBD2 (6 bases). CDR1 and CDR2 from the germline V gene are SEHNR and FQNEAQ (reference sequence). V lost 1 base and J lost 2, with 12 bases in between. The CDR3 totals 15 residues. The CDR3: CASSLGSGLTYEQYF. In DNA, the CDR3 is TGTGCCAGCAGCTTAGGGTCGGGACTCACCTACGAGCAGTACTTC.

The genes are TRBV28 and TRBJ1-6; 7 positions match TRBD1. Germline V gives CDR1 MDHEN, CDR2 SYDVKM. The CDR3 spans 14 residues. After removal of 3 bases from V and 10 bases from J, the junction contained 6 bases not matched to a gene. CDR3 sequence (DNA): TGTGCCAGCAGTTTCCGGGACAGCTCCTCACCCCTCCACTTT. Its protein is CASSFRDSSSPLHF.

The chain uses TRBV7-2 and TRBJ1-4; D may be TRBD1 (5 bases). From germline, CDR1 is SGHTA and CDR2 FQGNSA. Trimming left V 2 bases short and J 7 bases short, with 14 bases between. CDR3 length: 15 residues. The CDR3 DNA sequence: TGTGCCAGCAGCTTAACCCCCCGGGGGATTGAAAAACTGTTTTTT. Translating it yields CASSLTPRGIEKLFF.

This clone was counted between two and nine times. This chain links TRBV6-5 with TRBJ1-3, with D perhaps TRBD1 (5 bases). Germline CDR1 reads MNHEY; CDR2 reads SVGAGI. The CDR3 spans 14 residues. Trimming left V 2 bases short and J 11 bases short, with 16 bases between. For the CDR3, the DNA is TGTGCCAGCAGTTACGGGGGGTCGAATGGCGCCATATATTTT. It codes for CASSYGGSNGAIYF.

J is TRBJ1-2 and V is TRBV9, with a weak D call TRBD1 (5 bases). The CDR3 totals 15 residues. V was shortened by 4 bases and J by 0 bases, with 13 bases between the two germline ends. Germline lookup yields CDR1 SGDLS and CDR2 YYNGEE. The CDR3 spells CASSSRALANYGYTF. As DNA, the CDR3 is TGTGCCAGCAGCTCCAGGGCTCTAGCTAACTATGGCTACACCTTC.

This chain joins TRBV6-5 and TRBJ1-2; D ambiguous. This CDR3 contains 15 residues. V dropped 8 bases and J dropped 7 bases, with 23 bases sitting between them. The germline V gene encodes CDR1 MNHEY and CDR2 SVGAGI. CDR3 sequence (DNA): TGTGCCAGCGCCCTCGGGGAGCGGCAGGAAAGTGGCTACACCTTC. This sequence encodes CASALGERQESGYTF.

This clone was detected only a few times. This chain uses TRBV18 with TRBJ1-5, with 7 bases that match TRBD1. From germline, CDR1 is KGHSH and CDR2 LQKENI. Trimming cost V 1 base and J 4 bases; bases outside gene matches: 4. The CDR3 runs 15 residues. The CDR3 nucleotides read TGTGCCAGCTCACCACGACAGGGTGGGAATCAGCCCCAGCATTTT. Translation: CASSPRQGGNQPQHF.

The genes are TRBV7-6 and TRBJ2-5; 7 nucleotides line up with TRBD2. Germline loops: CDR1 SGHVS, CDR2 FNYEAQ. J gave up 4 bases and V 0 bases, and 8 bases lay outside the gene matches. The CDR3 loop spans 16 amino acids. Here the CDR3 DNA reads TGTGCCAGCAGCTTAGCGGGGAGGGCTGGCGGAGAGACCCAGTACTTC. This gives the protein CASSLAGRAGGETQYF.

This clone was picked up one time. For the CDR3, the DNA is TGTGCCAGCAGGGGACCCGAGCGGGGGACCTATGGCTACACCTTC. Protein: CASRGPERGTYGYTF. The rearrangement joins TRBV27 to TRBJ1-2, with a weak D call TRBD1 (5 bases). Germline-derived CDR1 and CDR2 are MNHEY and SMNVEV (reference sequence). The CDR3 extends over 15 amino acids. V lost 6 bases to trimming and J lost 4 bases, with 18 bases between them.

CDR3 in DNA: TGCGCCAGCAGCATTACTAGCGGAGCCTACAATGAGCAGTTCTTC. This translates into CASSITSGAYNEQFF. The rearrangement links TRBV5-1 to TRBJ2-1; 8 bases line up with TRBD2. The germline CDR1 and CDR2 sequences are SGHRS and YFSETQ. V was clipped by 4 bases and J by 2 bases; unmatched bases: 5. The CDR3 sequence is 15 residues long.

The chain recombines TRBV11-2 with TRBJ1-2; D is unresolved. Germline V gene lookup returns CDR1 SGHAT and CDR2 FQNNGV. The CDR3 is made up of 14 amino acids. V was trimmed by 3 bases and J by 1 base, leaving 9 bases between them. CDR3 sequence: CASSLGRRNYGYTF. The CDR3 bases are TGTGCCAGCAGCTTGGGCAGGCGTAACTATGGCTACACCTTC.